Below, 17 T cell receptor beta chains from the same sample are listed, as sequenced in a study of T cell changes during pregnancy in multiple sclerosis (dated by TCRdb to about 2019). Library preparation was by the immunoSEQ multiplex PCR assay. TCRdb holds this immuneACCESS table with in-frame rearrangements only. Some clones are missing; in checked studies, unresolved V genes explain under half, and the rest has no known cause. This sample comprises 30,000 to 35,000 clones, roughly 86% of them detected only once. The ten most abundant clones make up 8% to 10% of the sample. The specimen comprised CD8+ T cells from peripheral blood mononuclear cells, sampled in the first trimester of pregnancy. These receptors all stem from a female donor with multiple sclerosis, enrolled in a pregnancy study.

V usage is TRBV16 and J usage is TRBJ2-1; 8 bases line up with TRBD1. This CDR3 comprises 14 residues. CDR1 and CDR2 from the germline V gene are KGHSY and FQNENV. After removal of 5 bases from V and 9 bases from J, the junction contained 9 bases not matched to a gene. This chain's CDR3 is CASSRGQGRAEQFF. In nucleotides, the CDR3 is TGTGCCAGCAGCAGAGGACAGGGAAGGGCTGAGCAGTTCTTC.

This rearrangement joins TRBV4-1 to TRBJ2-1, with 9 bases identical to TRBD2. CDR1 MGHRA and CDR2 YSYEKL come from the germline V gene. With V trimmed by 2 bases and J by 10 bases, 3 bases remained unmatched. The CDR3 covers 13 residues. For the CDR3, the DNA is TGCGCCAGCAGCCAACATAGCGGGAGCGAGCAGTTCTTC. This gives the protein CASSQHSGSEQFF.

The table lists this clone with a few counts. The chain has TRBV5-1 and TRBJ2-7, with TRBD1 identical over 9 bases. There are 15 residues in the CDR3. From germline, CDR1 is SGHRS and CDR2 YFSETQ. The junction had 5 bases not matched to a gene; V was cut back by 4 bases and J by 0 bases. This chain's CDR3 is CASSVGQGLSYEQYF. For the CDR3, the DNA is TGCGCCAGCAGCGTGGGACAGGGCCTCTCCTACGAGCAGTACTTC.

The chain joins TRBV27 to TRBJ2-7; 9 bases align to TRBD1. The CDR3 contains 14 residues. The V gene end was trimmed by 8 bases and the J gene end by 5 bases; junction bases not matched to a gene: 10. Germline V gene lookup returns CDR1 MNHEY and CDR2 SMNVEV (reference sequence). The DNA for the CDR3 is TGTGCCAGCGGATTCCAGACAGGGGGACACGAGCAGTACTTC. It yields the protein CASGFQTGGHEQYF.

The J gene is TRBJ1-2, the V gene TRBV4-1; TRBD1 matches at 8 bases. This CDR3 comprises 17 residues. V lost 0 bases to trimming and J lost 7 bases; unmatched junction nucleotides: 13. Germline CDR1 is MGHRA and CDR2 is YSYEKL. The CDR3 DNA is TGCGCCAGCAGCCAAGACGCCGGGACAGGTTTGTTTCTTGGCTACACCTTC. It is translated as CASSQDAGTGLFLGYTF.

V usage is TRBV2 and J usage is TRBJ1-2; TRBD1 aligns across 8 bases. Germline V gene lookup returns CDR1 SNHLY and CDR2 FYNNEI. The CDR3 contains 13 residues. Unmatched junction bases numbered 4, after V lost 3 bases and J lost 7 bases. The CDR3 region has the DNA TGTGCCAGCAGTGACAGGGGGCCTGGTGGCTACACCTTC. Translating it yields CASSDRGPGGYTF.

The J gene is TRBJ1-2, the V gene TRBV29-1; possible D gene TRBD1, 5 bases. This CDR3 contains 15 residues. Trimming removed 0 bases at V and 3 bases at J, with 14 bases between. CDR1 SQVTM and CDR2 ANQGSEA come from the germline V gene. This CDR3 reads CSVEDPRVHDYGYTF. The CDR3 DNA is TGCAGCGTTGAAGATCCCAGGGTGCACGACTATGGCTACACCTTC. Drawing the rest from reference TRBV29-1 and TRBJ1-2, the complete variable domain is SAVISQKPSRDICQRGTSLTIQCQVDSQVTMMFWYRQQPGQSLTLIATANQGSEATYESGFVIDKFPISRPNLTFSTLTVSNMSPEDSSIYLCSVEDPRVHDYGYTFGSGTRLTVV.

The genes are TRBV7-6 and TRBJ1-1; weak D call: TRBD1 (5 bases). The CDR3 consists of 13 residues. Germline CDR1 and CDR2: SGHVS and FNYEAQ. V was trimmed by 5 bases and J by 1 base, leaving 8 bases between them. The CDR3 sequence is CASSDDRNTEAFF. CDR3 in DNA: TGTGCCAGCAGCGACGACAGGAACACTGAAGCTTTCTTT.

This clone was seen a handful of times. The chain carries TRBV11-3 and TRBJ2-7; TRBD2 matches at 7 bases. V dropped 0 bases and J dropped 4; count of bases not matched to a gene: 6. Germline assignment: CDR1 SGHNT and CDR2 YENEEA. The CDR3 extends over 15 amino acids. The chain's CDR3 is CASSLEAGEAYEQYF. The CDR3 region has the DNA TGTGCCAGCAGCTTAGAGGCGGGGGAGGCTTACGAGCAGTACTTC.

The chain joins TRBV21-1 to TRBJ2-5; TRBD2 was called by the table and not checked on the DNA. TRBV21-1 has pseudogene status. The CDR3 loop spans 18 amino acids. The CDR3 DNA is TGTGCCAGCAGCAAAAGCGGCGGGCAGCCGACATCACAAGAGACCCAGTACTTC. Its protein product is CASSKSGGQPTSQETQYF.

The rearrangement joins TRBV7-9 to TRBJ2-5; 11 bases fit TRBD2. J gave up 0 bases and V 2 bases, and 5 bases lay outside the gene matches. This CDR3 is built from 17 residues. Germline-derived CDR1 and CDR2 are SEHNR and FQNEAQ (reference sequence). The CDR3 loop is CASSLPASGGYQETQYF. In nucleotides, the CDR3 is TGTGCCAGCAGCTTACCAGCTAGCGGGGGGTACCAAGAGACCCAGTACTTC.

This sequence joins TRBV5-6 and TRBJ1-4; no definite D call. Germline V CDR1 and CDR2: SGHDT, YYEEEE. This CDR3 contains 17 residues. V was clipped by 0 bases and J by 0 bases, with 12 bases between them. The CDR3 nucleotides read TGTGCCAGCAGCTTGGGGGCAACCGGAACAACTAATGAAAAACTGTTTTTT. Translating gives CASSLGATGTTNEKLFF.

The chain couples TRBV7-3 to TRBJ2-1; 14 bases agree with TRBD2. CDR3 size: 19 residues. The J segment lost 0 bases and the V segment lost 1 base, leaving 5 bases of the junction unmatched. Germline-derived CDR1 and CDR2 are SGHTA and FQGTGA. The CDR3 loop reads CASSLKTSGGAYSYNEQFF. In DNA, the CDR3 is TGTGCCAGCAGCTTAAAGACTAGCGGGGGGGCGTACTCCTACAATGAGCAGTTCTTC.

The chain couples TRBV11-2 to TRBJ2-1, with D perhaps TRBD2 (5 bases). Trimming stripped 0 bases from V and 0 bases from J, with 6 bases between. From germline, CDR1 is SGHAT and CDR2 FQNNGV. CDR3 size: 15 residues. This CDR3 is CASSLDGSSYNEQFF. DNA of the CDR3: TGTGCCAGCAGCTTAGATGGGAGCTCCTACAATGAGCAGTTCTTC.

The chain links TRBV10-3 to TRBJ1-1, with TRBD1 as a possible D gene (6 bases). The CDR3 spans 15 residues. Germline loops: CDR1 ENHRY, CDR2 SYGVKD. Trimming shortened V by 0 bases and J by 1 base, and 9 bases separated the two germline ends. Here the CDR3 DNA reads TGTGCCATCAGTGAGTCAGGGGGGGGGAACACTGAAGCTTTCTTT. Protein: CAISESGGGNTEAFF.

The CDR3: CASTTIQGAPAYEQYF. The DNA of the CDR3 is TGTGCCAGCACCACAATACAGGGGGCCCCAGCCTACGAGCAGTACTTC. The chain combines TRBV7-2 with TRBJ2-7, with 9 positions matching TRBD1. In germline, CDR1 is SGHTA, CDR2 FQGNSA. J gave up 2 bases and V 7 bases, and 12 bases lay outside the gene matches. The CDR3 loop spans 16 amino acids. Using reference TRBV7-2 and TRBJ2-7 for the parts outside the CDR3, the full variable domain is GAGVSQSPSNKVTEKGKDVELRCDPISGHTALYWYRQSLGQGLEFLIYFQGNSAPDKSGLPSDRFSAERTGGSVSTLTIQRTQQEDSAVYLCASTTIQGAPAYEQYFGPGTRLTVT.

The chain carries TRBV28 and TRBJ2-1, with TRBD2 matching 7 bases. This CDR3 spans 17 amino acids. The germline gives CDR1 MDHEN, CDR2 SYDVKM. V was pared by 4 bases and J by 4 bases, with 13 bases of the junction left unmatched. The CDR3 DNA follows: TGTGCCAGCAGTTCCCCGCGGCTAGCGGAAATATACAATGAGCAGTTCTTC. Protein sequence: CASSSPRLAEIYNEQFF.